This TCR beta chain was captured by sequencing in a study of T cells in Graves' hyperthyroidism and ophthalmopathy. Overall study findings and caveats: Among thyroid clonotypes expanded above 0.001, most also appeared in blood.

The germline V gene has CDR1 SQVTM and CDR2 ANQGSEA. With 6 bases removed from V and 3 bases from J, the gap between germline ends came to 6 bases. The length of the CDR3 is 11 residues. It was RNA transcripts that yielded the amplified TCR beta CDR3 regions. Using the HTBI primer set, a first-round RT-PCR was run on the TCR CDR3. TCRdb re-derived calls from the multiplex PCR reads in MiXCR, one entry per CDR3 protein. The top ten hold 3.8% of the sample, which has about 620,000 distinct CDR3 sequences, about a sixth seen once. This clonotype was recorded many times. Antigen unknown. The sequenced material came from blood. The TCR originated in a woman between 25 and 40 years old with Graves' hyperthyroidism. This chain connects TRBV29-1 to TRBJ2-1, with D unclear. The DNA for the CDR3 is TGCAGCGTCTCATACTACAATGAGCAGTTCTTC. Translation: CSVSYYNEQFF.